This T cell receptor beta chain was found in a study of shared clonotypes between healthy human individuals. Study-wide results and caveats: Rarefaction exposed incomplete sorted-subset sequencing despite large depth. It was observed that roughly 5% of naive CD4 clonotypes were shared across a handful of donors.

Free of recent acute infections or vaccinations, the donors were healthy HIV-negative adults. Remarks on this clone: Its target is unknown.

Method: immunoSEQ multiplex PCR; TCRdb's copy keeps in-frame clones and lacks some. The profile shows about 600,000 clones, more than 95% of them singletons. Germline values: CDR1 MDHEN, CDR2 SYDVKM. V lost 7 bases, J lost 7 bases, and 20 bases lay in between. The CDR3 is 15 residues long. The TCR comes from a woman in her thirties in good health. The V and J genes are TRBV28 and TRBJ1-5, with D unclear. Sequencing used naive CD4+ T cells sorted from blood. Subset specified: CD45RA+ positively selected. The CDR3 DNA follows: TGTGCCAGCACTTTCACAAATCACAAGGGACAGCCCCAGCATTTT. Encoded protein: CASTFTNHKGQPQHF.